Listed below are T cell receptor beta chains from one sample, sequenced in a study of human T cells and chemical hapten exposure. TCRdb processed the RACE reads anew with MiXCR; each CDR3 protein has one entry. Of just under 350,000 distinct CDR3 sequences listed, around 7% are singletons. The sample in question was whole blood, obtained in connection with sensitization to the hapten diphenylcyclopropenone (DPC). Receptor source: a young woman with alopecia areata. Some clones in this sample may be carry-over from other donors' samples. The CDR3 runs from the conserved cysteine through the conserved F or W. The order of the fields is clone size, V gene, D gene, J gene, CDR3 DNA, CDR3 protein. D genes are given only for firm matches. For some rows the clone size is stated as once, few or many, or as a class when expanded; others skip it.

abundance: .; v_gene: TRBV7-8; d_gene: TRBD1; j_gene: TRBJ1-1; CDR3nt: TGTGCCAGCAGCTTAGGAGGACAGGGAATCACTGAAGCTTTCTTT; CDR3aa: CASSLGGQGITEAFF
abundance: many; v_gene: TRBV27; d_gene: TRBD1; j_gene: TRBJ2-1; CDR3nt: TGTGCCAGCAGTACGATATCCGGGACAGGTTCTAATGAGCAGTTCTTC; CDR3aa: CASSTISGTGSNEQFF
abundance: few; v_gene: TRBV5-1; d_gene: TRBD2; j_gene: TRBJ2-7; CDR3nt: TGCGCCAGCAGCCTTAGCGGGGGGAGCCAGCAGTACTTC; CDR3aa: CASSLSGGSQQYF
abundance: many; v_gene: TRBV5-1; d_gene: .; j_gene: TRBJ1-6; CDR3nt: TGCGCCAGCAGCTGGGGGGACACGGAAAATTCACCCCTCCACTTT; CDR3aa: CASSWGDTENSPLHF
abundance: .; v_gene: TRBV6-5; d_gene: .; j_gene: TRBJ2-7; CDR3nt: TGTGCCAGCAGTTATGGGACGCTTGGGGAGCAGTACTTC; CDR3aa: CASSYGTLGEQYF
abundance: few; v_gene: TRBV5-1; d_gene: TRBD1; j_gene: TRBJ2-1; CDR3nt: TGCGCCAGCAGCTTTGACAGGGGACTCTACAATGAGCAGTTCTTC; CDR3aa: CASSFDRGLYNEQFF
abundance: few; v_gene: TRBV10-3; d_gene: .; j_gene: TRBJ1-6; CDR3nt: TGTGCCATCAGTTCATACAGGAATTCCAACTCCTATAATTCACCCCTCCACTTT; CDR3aa: CAISSYRNSNSYNSPLHF
abundance: .; v_gene: TRBV12-3/TRBV12-4; d_gene: .; j_gene: TRBJ1-6; CDR3nt: TGTGCCAGCAGGGGCGGCGGTCTCAAGTCACCCCTCCACTTT; CDR3aa: CASRGGGLKSPLHF
abundance: few; v_gene: TRBV6-5; d_gene: .; j_gene: TRBJ2-1; CDR3nt: TGTGCCAGCAGTTACTCGAGAAGGGGGGCCGAGAACAATGAGCAGTTCTTC; CDR3aa: CASSYSRRGAENNEQFF
abundance: few; v_gene: TRBV12-3/TRBV12-4; d_gene: TRBD1; j_gene: TRBJ1-1; CDR3nt: TGTGCCAGCAGTAACAGGGGACCAAACACTGAAGCTTTCTTT; CDR3aa: CASSNRGPNTEAFF
abundance: few; v_gene: TRBV6-2/TRBV6-3; d_gene: .; j_gene: TRBJ1-5; CDR3nt: TGTGCCAGCAGTTTTGGCACCCTCAATCAGCCCCAGCATTTT; CDR3aa: CASSFGTLNQPQHF
abundance: .; v_gene: TRBV11-2; d_gene: TRBD1; j_gene: TRBJ2-3; CDR3nt: TGTGCCAGCGGCAGGGGGCCGAACACAGATACGCAGTATTTT; CDR3aa: CASGRGPNTDTQYF
abundance: many; v_gene: TRBV12-3/TRBV12-4; d_gene: TRBD1; j_gene: TRBJ2-3; CDR3nt: TGTGCCAGCAGTTCCCCCGGGACAGGGGCGCATACGCAGTATTTT; CDR3aa: CASSSPGTGAHTQYF
abundance: many; v_gene: TRBV5-4; d_gene: .; j_gene: TRBJ2-3; CDR3nt: TGTGCCAGCAGCTTACAGGGTAGCACAGATACGCAGTATTTT; CDR3aa: CASSLQGSTDTQYF
abundance: few; v_gene: TRBV6-5; d_gene: .; j_gene: TRBJ2-3; CDR3nt: TGTGCCAGCAGTTTTAAAGGTTTTAGCACAGATACGCAGTATTTT; CDR3aa: CASSFKGFSTDTQYF
abundance: few; v_gene: TRBV12-3/TRBV12-4; d_gene: .; j_gene: TRBJ1-2; CDR3nt: TGTGCCAGCAGTACAGTGGGGTATGGCTACACCTTC; CDR3aa: CASSTVGYGYTF
abundance: many; v_gene: TRBV6-1; d_gene: .; j_gene: TRBJ2-7; CDR3nt: TGTGCCAGCAGGGGAGGCTCCTACGAGCAGTACTTC; CDR3aa: CASRGGSYEQYF
abundance: .; v_gene: TRBV11-2; d_gene: TRBD1; j_gene: TRBJ2-3; CDR3nt: TGTGCCAGCAGCCGGGGACAGGGCTTCAGCACAGATACGCAGTATTTT; CDR3aa: CASSRGQGFSTDTQYF
abundance: few; v_gene: TRBV5-1; d_gene: TRBD1; j_gene: TRBJ1-4; CDR3nt: TGCGCCAGCAGCTTTGGACAGGGACCCGATGAAAAACTGTTTTTT; CDR3aa: CASSFGQGPDEKLFF
abundance: .; v_gene: TRBV19; d_gene: TRBD2; j_gene: TRBJ2-1; CDR3nt: TGTGCCAGTAGTATTCTTAGCGGGGGGGATCGGAACAATGAGCAGTTCTTC; CDR3aa: CASSILSGGDRNNEQFF
abundance: few; v_gene: TRBV12-3/TRBV12-4; d_gene: .; j_gene: TRBJ2-1; CDR3nt: TGTGCCAGCAGCCCTTGGGGGGACGATTTAGATGAGCAGTTCTTC; CDR3aa: CASSPWGDDLDEQFF
abundance: many; v_gene: TRBV4-3; d_gene: .; j_gene: TRBJ2-1; CDR3nt: TGCGCCAGCAGCCAAGATCTTCCGGACAGAACCTACAATGAGCAGTTCTTC; CDR3aa: CASSQDLPDRTYNEQFF
abundance: .; v_gene: TRBV3-1; d_gene: TRBD1; j_gene: TRBJ2-2; CDR3nt: TGTGCCAGCAGCCAAGATAGGCCAGGACAGGGGGCGATACCTCACACCGGGGAGCTGTTTTTT; CDR3aa: CASSQDRPGQGAIPHTGELFF
abundance: many; v_gene: TRBV27; d_gene: .; j_gene: TRBJ1-3; CDR3nt: TGTGCCAGCAGTTTAAAGTTCTCTGGAAACACCATATATTTT; CDR3aa: CASSLKFSGNTIYF
abundance: .; v_gene: TRBV20-1; d_gene: .; j_gene: TRBJ1-5; CDR3nt: TGCAGTGCTCGAGCGAGTCGGAAAGTTAATAGCAATCAGCCCCAGCATTTT; CDR3aa: CSARASRKVNSNQPQHF
abundance: few; v_gene: TRBV12-3/TRBV12-4; d_gene: .; j_gene: TRBJ2-7; CDR3nt: TGTGCCAGCACCCGAGGGCCCTACGAGCAGTACTTC; CDR3aa: CASTRGPYEQYF
abundance: few; v_gene: TRBV5-1; d_gene: .; j_gene: TRBJ2-1; CDR3nt: TGCGCCAGCAGCTTGGGGCACGGGGGATCCTACAATGAGCAGTTCTTC; CDR3aa: CASSLGHGGSYNEQFF
abundance: many; v_gene: TRBV12-3/TRBV12-4; d_gene: TRBD1; j_gene: TRBJ2-2; CDR3nt: TGTGCCAGCAGTTGGGACAGCTACACCGGGGAGCTGTTTTTT; CDR3aa: CASSWDSYTGELFF
abundance: many; v_gene: TRBV12-3/TRBV12-4; d_gene: .; j_gene: TRBJ2-3; CDR3nt: TGTGCCAGCAGCTCACAGGAATCAAGCACAGATACGCAGTATTTT; CDR3aa: CASSSQESSTDTQYF
abundance: many; v_gene: TRBV7-2; d_gene: .; j_gene: TRBJ2-3; CDR3nt: TGTGCCAGCAGCTTAGGCACGGAAGGTACGCAGTATTTT; CDR3aa: CASSLGTEGTQYF
abundance: .; v_gene: TRBV20-1; d_gene: .; j_gene: TRBJ1-5; CDR3nt: TGCAGTGCTAGACTAGATAGCAATCAGCCCCAGCATTTT; CDR3aa: CSARLDSNQPQHF
abundance: many; v_gene: TRBV6-5; d_gene: .; j_gene: TRBJ2-7; CDR3nt: TGTGCCAGCAGTTACCTGACCGGGGGCGCCTCTCGGCACTTCTTC; CDR3aa: CASSYLTGGASRHFF
abundance: many; v_gene: TRBV7-8; d_gene: TRBD2; j_gene: TRBJ2-3; CDR3nt: TGTGCCAGCAGCACAGGGACTAGTTCTGTTTACACAGATACGCAGTATTTT; CDR3aa: CASSTGTSSVYTDTQYF
abundance: many; v_gene: TRBV6-6; d_gene: .; j_gene: TRBJ2-1; CDR3nt: TGTGCCAGCAGCCTACAGGGGGGGAAAGACAATGAGCAGTTCTTC; CDR3aa: CASSLQGGKDNEQFF
abundance: few; v_gene: TRBV7-3; d_gene: TRBD1; j_gene: TRBJ2-1; CDR3nt: TGTGCCAGCAGCTCCCAGGGGGCGCATGAGCAGTTCTTC; CDR3aa: CASSSQGAHEQFF
abundance: .; v_gene: TRBV7-8; d_gene: .; j_gene: TRBJ1-6; CDR3nt: TGTGCCAGCAGCTTAGGCGCCACCTATAATTCACCCCTCCACTTT; CDR3aa: CASSLGATYNSPLHF
abundance: .; v_gene: TRBV27; d_gene: .; j_gene: TRBJ2-3; CDR3nt: TGTGCCAGCAGGGAGCAGGCCACAGATACGCAGTATTTT; CDR3aa: CASREQATDTQYF
abundance: many; v_gene: TRBV28; d_gene: .; j_gene: TRBJ2-5; CDR3nt: TGTGCCAGCAGTCCCCTAGTTTGGTCGCAAGAGACCCAGTACTTC; CDR3aa: CASSPLVWSQETQYF
abundance: .; v_gene: TRBV4-2; d_gene: .; j_gene: TRBJ2-3; CDR3nt: TGTGCCAGCAGCCGCACCAGACATGGGGCCGCAGATACGCAGTATTTC; CDR3aa: CASSRTRHGAADTQYF
abundance: few; v_gene: TRBV28; d_gene: TRBD1; j_gene: TRBJ1-5; CDR3nt: TGTGCCAGCAGTTGGCTTTCCGGGACAGGGGGGTATAGCAATCAGCCCCAGCATTTT; CDR3aa: CASSWLSGTGGYSNQPQHF
abundance: .; v_gene: TRBV12-3/TRBV12-4; d_gene: TRBD1; j_gene: TRBJ1-6; CDR3nt: TGTGCCAGCAGTTACGCTGGGACAGGGGGTTCACCCCTCCACTTT; CDR3aa: CASSYAGTGGSPLHF
abundance: .; v_gene: TRBV6-2/TRBV6-3; d_gene: TRBD1; j_gene: TRBJ1-1; CDR3nt: TGTGCCAGCAGTCCCTACCTGGGACAGGGTCGCACTGAAGCTTTCTTT; CDR3aa: CASSPYLGQGRTEAFF
abundance: few; v_gene: TRBV5-1; d_gene: .; j_gene: TRBJ2-2; CDR3nt: TGCGCCAGCAGCTTGGGACCGATCACGAACACCGGGGAGCTGTTTTTT; CDR3aa: CASSLGPITNTGELFF
abundance: few; v_gene: TRBV10-3; d_gene: .; j_gene: TRBJ2-3; CDR3nt: TGTGCCATCAGTGACCAGCCGGATACGCAGTATTTT; CDR3aa: CAISDQPDTQYF
abundance: few; v_gene: TRBV6-4; d_gene: .; j_gene: TRBJ2-3; CDR3nt: TGTGCCAGAGATGGGGGGGGCCGTCATTTGCCAGATACGCAGTATTTT; CDR3aa: CARDGGGRHLPDTQYF
abundance: .; v_gene: TRBV20-1; d_gene: .; j_gene: TRBJ2-7; CDR3nt: TGCAGTGCTAGAAAGGGGGACCACGAGCAGTACTTC; CDR3aa: CSARKGDHEQYF
abundance: .; v_gene: TRBV29-1; d_gene: .; j_gene: TRBJ1-2; CDR3nt: TGCAGCGCCCTGTCCGAAACCTATGGCTACACCTTC; CDR3aa: CSALSETYGYTF
abundance: .; v_gene: TRBV6-2/TRBV6-3; d_gene: .; j_gene: TRBJ2-3; CDR3nt: TGTGCCAGCTCGGACGGGGGCGTGCAGTATTTT; CDR3aa: CASSDGGVQYF
abundance: .; v_gene: TRBV3-1; d_gene: TRBD1; j_gene: TRBJ1-2; CDR3nt: TGTGCCAGCAGCCAAGGGGACAGGGGAGCGAATGGCTACACCTTC; CDR3aa: CASSQGDRGANGYTF
abundance: few; v_gene: TRBV7-2; d_gene: .; j_gene: TRBJ1-5; CDR3nt: TGTGCCAGCAGCTTAGGCAGGGCCCCCGATCAGCCCCAGCATTTT; CDR3aa: CASSLGRAPDQPQHF
abundance: many; v_gene: TRBV5-4; d_gene: TRBD1; j_gene: TRBJ1-5; CDR3nt: TGTGCCAGCAGCCGGACAGGGGACGCCAATCAGCCCCAGCATTTT; CDR3aa: CASSRTGDANQPQHF
abundance: few; v_gene: TRBV2; d_gene: .; j_gene: TRBJ2-7; CDR3nt: TGTGCCAGCAGACCGGACAGATACGAGCAGTACTTC; CDR3aa: CASRPDRYEQYF
abundance: .; v_gene: TRBV2; d_gene: .; j_gene: TRBJ2-3; CDR3nt: TGTGCCAGCAACCGCGGGGCCGGGGGCATCAACACAGATACGCAGTATTTT; CDR3aa: CASNRGAGGINTDTQYF